This T cell receptor beta chain was profiled in a study of identical twins. General study findings and limits: Out-of-frame alpha sequences shared by twins showed excess low generation probability.

Template switching (which added a universal primer site) was used, and cDNA carried unique molecular identifiers. TCRdb used MiXCR to reprocess the 5' RACE reads, holding one entry per CDR3 protein. The sample includes approximately 690,000 distinct CDR3 sequences, around 6% of them seen just once. This CDR3 contains 15 residues. CDR1 and CDR2 from the germline V gene are SQVTM and ANQGSEA. Losses at the gene ends were 3 bases for V and 3 bases for J; bases not matched to a gene: 6. This clonotype showed up many times. What it binds is not known. What was sequenced was naive T cells sorted from blood. The clonotype originates from a man between 18 and 35 years old in good health. The chain employs TRBV29-1 and TRBJ2-3, with 10 bases that match TRBD2. CDR3 bases: TGCAGCGTTGAGATCTTAGCGGGAGGTACAGATACGCAGTATTTT. Translated: CSVEILAGGTDTQYF.